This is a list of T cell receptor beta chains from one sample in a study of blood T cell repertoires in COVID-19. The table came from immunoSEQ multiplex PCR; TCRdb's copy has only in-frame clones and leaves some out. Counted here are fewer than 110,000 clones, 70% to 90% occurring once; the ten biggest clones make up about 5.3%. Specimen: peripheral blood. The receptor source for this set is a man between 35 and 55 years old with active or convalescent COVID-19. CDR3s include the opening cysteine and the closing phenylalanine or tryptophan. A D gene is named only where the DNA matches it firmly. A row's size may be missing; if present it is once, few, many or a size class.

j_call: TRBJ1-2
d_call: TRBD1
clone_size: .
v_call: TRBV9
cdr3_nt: TGTGCCAGCAGCCTGGGGGGACAGGCAAACTATGGCTACACCTTC
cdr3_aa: CASSLGGQANYGYTF

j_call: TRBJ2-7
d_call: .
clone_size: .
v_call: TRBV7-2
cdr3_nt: TGTGCCAGCAGCGTCCAGGGGATCCTAATTTACGAGCAGTACTTC
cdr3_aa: CASSVQGILIYEQYF

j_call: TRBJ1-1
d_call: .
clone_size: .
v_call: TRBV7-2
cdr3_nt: TGTGCCAGCAGCTTAGCATCCGGACTCGAATATGGTTTCTTT
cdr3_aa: CASSLASGLEYGFF

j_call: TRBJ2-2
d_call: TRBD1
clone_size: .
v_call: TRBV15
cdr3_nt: TGTGCCACCAGTCTGGGACAGGAAAGGACCGGGGAGCTGTTTTTT
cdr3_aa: CATSLGQERTGELFF

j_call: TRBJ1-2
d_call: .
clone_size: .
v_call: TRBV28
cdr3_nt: TGTGCCACCAATGCGGCCGCCTATGGCTACACCTTC
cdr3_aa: CATNAAAYGYTF

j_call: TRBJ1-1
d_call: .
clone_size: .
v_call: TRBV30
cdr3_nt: TGTGCCTGGAGGGTACTACGGGTGGGTGAAGCTTTCTTT
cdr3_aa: CAWRVLRVGEAFF

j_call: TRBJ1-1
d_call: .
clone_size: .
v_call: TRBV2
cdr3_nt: TGTGCCAGCTGGTCGGTCAGGGACACTGAAGCTTTCTTT
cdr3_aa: CASWSVRDTEAFF

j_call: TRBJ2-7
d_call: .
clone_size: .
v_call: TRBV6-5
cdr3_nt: TGTGCCAGCAGTTACATATCCGAGCAGTACTTC
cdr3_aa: CASSYISEQYF

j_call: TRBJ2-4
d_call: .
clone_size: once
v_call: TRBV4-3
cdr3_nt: TGCGCCAGCAGCCAAGAGGGCAGGGGAACCAAAAACATTCAGTACTTC
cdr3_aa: CASSQEGRGTKNIQYF

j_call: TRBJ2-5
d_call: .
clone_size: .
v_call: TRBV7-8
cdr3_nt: TGTGCCAGCAGCTTAGGTCGCGACACACGAGAGACCCAGTACTTC
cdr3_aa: CASSLGRDTRETQYF

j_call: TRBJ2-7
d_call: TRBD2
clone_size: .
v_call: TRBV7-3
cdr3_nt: TGTGCCAGCAGCTCCAGCGGGAGGGCCTACGAGCAGTACTTC
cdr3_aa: CASSSSGRAYEQYF

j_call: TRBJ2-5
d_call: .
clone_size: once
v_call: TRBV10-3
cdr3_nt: TGTGCCATCAGTGAAAGGGAGCAAGAGACCCAGTACTTC
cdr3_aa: CAISEREQETQYF

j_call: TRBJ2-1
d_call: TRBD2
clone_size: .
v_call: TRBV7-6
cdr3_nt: TGTGCCAGCAGCCCACGCACTAGCGGGTTAAACAATGAGCAGTTCTTC
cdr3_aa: CASSPRTSGLNNEQFF

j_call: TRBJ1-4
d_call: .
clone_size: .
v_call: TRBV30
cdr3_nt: TGTGCCTGGAGACTCCAGGGGCTGGGTAATGAAAAACTGTTTTTT
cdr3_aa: CAWRLQGLGNEKLFF

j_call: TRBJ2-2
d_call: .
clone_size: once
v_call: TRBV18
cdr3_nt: TGTGCCAGCTCACCACCGTTCGGAGGGCCGGACACCGGGGAGCTGTTTTTT
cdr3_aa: CASSPPFGGPDTGELFF

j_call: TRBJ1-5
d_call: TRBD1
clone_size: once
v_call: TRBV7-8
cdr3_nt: TGTGCCAGCAGCGTCTCGGGTTGGCAGGGGGAGAATAGCAATCAGCCCCAGCATTTT
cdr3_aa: CASSVSGWQGENSNQPQHF

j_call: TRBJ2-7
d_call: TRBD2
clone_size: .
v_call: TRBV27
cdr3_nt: TGTGCCAGCAGTTCTTTCGATTGGTGGACTAGCGGTTCCTACGAGCAGTACTTC
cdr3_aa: CASSSFDWWTSGSYEQYF

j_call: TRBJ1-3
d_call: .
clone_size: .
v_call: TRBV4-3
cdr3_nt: TGCGCCAGCAGGCCGCAGGGAACTGGAAACACCATATATTTT
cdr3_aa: CASRPQGTGNTIYF

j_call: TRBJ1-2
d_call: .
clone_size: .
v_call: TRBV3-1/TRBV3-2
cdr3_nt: TGTGCCAGCAGCCAAGTATCTCACTATGGCTACACCTTC
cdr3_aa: CASSQVSHYGYTF

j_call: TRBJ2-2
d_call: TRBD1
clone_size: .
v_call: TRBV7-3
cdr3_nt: TGTGCCAGCAGCTTAACCCGGGACAGGGTGAACACCGGGGAGCTGTTTTTT
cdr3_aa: CASSLTRDRVNTGELFF

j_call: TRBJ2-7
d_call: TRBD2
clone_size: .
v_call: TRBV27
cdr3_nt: TGTGCCAGCAGTTCTGGACTAGCGGGAGACGAGCAGTACTTC
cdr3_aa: CASSSGLAGDEQYF

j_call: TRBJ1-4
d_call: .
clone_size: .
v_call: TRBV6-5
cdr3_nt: TGTGCCAGCGGAGGGGCAGAGGATGAAAAACTGTTTTTT
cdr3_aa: CASGGAEDEKLFF